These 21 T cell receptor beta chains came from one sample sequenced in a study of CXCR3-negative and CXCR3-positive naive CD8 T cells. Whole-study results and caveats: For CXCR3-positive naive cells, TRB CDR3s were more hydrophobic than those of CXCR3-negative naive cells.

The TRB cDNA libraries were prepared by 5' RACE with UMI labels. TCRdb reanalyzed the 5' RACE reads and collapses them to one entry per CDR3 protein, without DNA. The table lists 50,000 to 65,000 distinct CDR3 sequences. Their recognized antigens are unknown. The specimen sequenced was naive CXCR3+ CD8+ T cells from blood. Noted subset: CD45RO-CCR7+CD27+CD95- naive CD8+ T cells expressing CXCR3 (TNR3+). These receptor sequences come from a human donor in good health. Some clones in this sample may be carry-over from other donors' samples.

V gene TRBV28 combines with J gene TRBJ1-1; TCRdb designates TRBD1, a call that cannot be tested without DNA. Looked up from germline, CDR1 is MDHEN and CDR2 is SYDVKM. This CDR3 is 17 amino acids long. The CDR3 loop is CASSLRTGGSWNTEAFF.

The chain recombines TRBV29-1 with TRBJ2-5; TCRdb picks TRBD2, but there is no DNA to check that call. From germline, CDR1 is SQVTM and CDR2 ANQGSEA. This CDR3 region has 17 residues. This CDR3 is CSVEAEEGTQTQETQYF.

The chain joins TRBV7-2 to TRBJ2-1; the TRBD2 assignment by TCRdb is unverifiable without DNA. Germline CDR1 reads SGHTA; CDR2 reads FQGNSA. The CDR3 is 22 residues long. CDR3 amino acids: CASSPGTSGDLPPLVAYNEQFF.

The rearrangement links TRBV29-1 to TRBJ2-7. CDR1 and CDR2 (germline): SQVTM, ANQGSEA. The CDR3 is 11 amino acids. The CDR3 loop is CSVGGSYEQYF.

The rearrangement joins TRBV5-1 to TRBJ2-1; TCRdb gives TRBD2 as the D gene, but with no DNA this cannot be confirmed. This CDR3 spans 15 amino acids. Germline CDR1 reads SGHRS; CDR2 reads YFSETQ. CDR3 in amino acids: CASSLSQSGYNEQFF.

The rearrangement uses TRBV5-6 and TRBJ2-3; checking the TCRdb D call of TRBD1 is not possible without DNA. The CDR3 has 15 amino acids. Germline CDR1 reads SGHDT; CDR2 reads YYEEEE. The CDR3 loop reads CASSRAVGDPDTQYF.

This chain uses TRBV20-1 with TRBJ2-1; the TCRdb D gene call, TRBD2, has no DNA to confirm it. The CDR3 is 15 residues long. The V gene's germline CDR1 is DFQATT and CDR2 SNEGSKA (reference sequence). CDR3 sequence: CSAHPLAGGHNEQFF.

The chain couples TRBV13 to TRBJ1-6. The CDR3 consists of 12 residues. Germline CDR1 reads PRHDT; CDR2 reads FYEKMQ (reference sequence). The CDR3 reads CASSLGNSPLHF. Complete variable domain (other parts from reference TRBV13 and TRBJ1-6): AAGVIQSPRHLIKEKRETATLKCYPIPRHDTVYWYQQGPGQDPQFLISFYEKMQSDKGSIPDRFSAQQFSDYHSELNMSSLELGDSALYFCASSLGNSPLHFGNGTRLTVT.

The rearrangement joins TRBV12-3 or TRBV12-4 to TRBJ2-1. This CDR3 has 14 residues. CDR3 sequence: CASSLAVIDNEQFF.

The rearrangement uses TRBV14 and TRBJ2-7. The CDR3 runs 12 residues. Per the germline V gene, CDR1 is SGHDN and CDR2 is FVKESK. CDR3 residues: CASSPTSYEQYF.

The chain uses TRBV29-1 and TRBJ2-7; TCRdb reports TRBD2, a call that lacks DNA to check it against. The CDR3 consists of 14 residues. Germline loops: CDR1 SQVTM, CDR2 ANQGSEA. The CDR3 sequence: CSAQSGALSYEQYF.

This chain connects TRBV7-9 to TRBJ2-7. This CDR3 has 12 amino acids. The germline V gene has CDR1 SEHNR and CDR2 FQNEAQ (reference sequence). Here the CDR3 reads CASSFGLLEQYF.

This CDR3 reads CASSYGQGVYEQYF. The rearrangement links TRBV6-6 to TRBJ2-7; the TRBD1 assignment by TCRdb is unverifiable without DNA. Germline values: CDR1 MNHNY, CDR2 SVGAGI (reference sequence). The CDR3 loop spans 14 amino acids.

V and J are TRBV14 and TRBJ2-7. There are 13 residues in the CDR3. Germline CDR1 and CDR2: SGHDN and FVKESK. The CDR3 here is CASSQLMTYEQYF. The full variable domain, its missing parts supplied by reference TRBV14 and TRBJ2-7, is EAGVTQFPSHSVIEKGQTVTLRCDPISGHDNLYWYRRVMGKEIKFLLHFVKESKQDESGMPNNRFLAERTGGTYSTLKVQPAELEDSGVYFCASSQLMTYEQYFGPGTRLTVT.

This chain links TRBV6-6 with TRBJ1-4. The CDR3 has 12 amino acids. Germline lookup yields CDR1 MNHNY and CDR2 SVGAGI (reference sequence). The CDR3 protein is CASSHGYEKLFF.

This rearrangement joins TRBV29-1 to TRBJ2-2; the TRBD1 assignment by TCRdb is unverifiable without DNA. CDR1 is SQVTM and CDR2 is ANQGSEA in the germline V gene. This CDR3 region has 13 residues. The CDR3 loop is CSAETGNTGELFF.

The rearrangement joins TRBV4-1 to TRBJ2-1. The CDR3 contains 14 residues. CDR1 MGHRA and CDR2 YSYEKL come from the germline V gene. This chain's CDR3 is CASSQDLAHNEQFF.

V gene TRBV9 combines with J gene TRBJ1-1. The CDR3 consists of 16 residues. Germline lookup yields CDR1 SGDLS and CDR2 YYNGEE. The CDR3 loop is CASSVVGEFLNTEAFF.

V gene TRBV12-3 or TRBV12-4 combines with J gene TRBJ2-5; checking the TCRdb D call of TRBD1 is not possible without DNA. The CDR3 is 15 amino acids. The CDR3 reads CARSFQVDQGETQYF.

The CDR3: CASSLEREDTGELFF. This rearrangement joins TRBV28 to TRBJ2-2; the D call from TCRdb, TRBD2, cannot be confirmed without DNA. This CDR3 is built from 15 residues. CDR1 is MDHEN and CDR2 is SYDVKM in the germline V gene.

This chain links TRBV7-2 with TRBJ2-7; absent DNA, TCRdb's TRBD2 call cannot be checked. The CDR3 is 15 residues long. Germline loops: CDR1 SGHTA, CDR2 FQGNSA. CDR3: CASSPIQGGGYGQYF.